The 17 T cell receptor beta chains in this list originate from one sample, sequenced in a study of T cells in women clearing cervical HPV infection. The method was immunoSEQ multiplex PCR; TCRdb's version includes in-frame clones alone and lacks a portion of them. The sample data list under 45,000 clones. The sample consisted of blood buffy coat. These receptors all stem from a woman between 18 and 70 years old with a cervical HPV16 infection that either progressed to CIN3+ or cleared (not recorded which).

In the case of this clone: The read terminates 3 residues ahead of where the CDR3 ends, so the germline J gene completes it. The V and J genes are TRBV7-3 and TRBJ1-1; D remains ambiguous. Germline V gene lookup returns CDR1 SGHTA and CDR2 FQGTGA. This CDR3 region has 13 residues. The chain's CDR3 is CASSLAVSDTAFF. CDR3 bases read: TGTGCCAGCAGCTTAGCGGTATCAGATACG. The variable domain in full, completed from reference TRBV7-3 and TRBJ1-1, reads GAGVSQTPSNKVTEKGKYVELRCDPISGHTALYWYRQSLGQGPEFLIYFQGTGAADDSGLPNDRFFAVRPEGSVSTLKIQRTERGDSAVYLCASSLAVSDTAFFGQGTRLTVV.

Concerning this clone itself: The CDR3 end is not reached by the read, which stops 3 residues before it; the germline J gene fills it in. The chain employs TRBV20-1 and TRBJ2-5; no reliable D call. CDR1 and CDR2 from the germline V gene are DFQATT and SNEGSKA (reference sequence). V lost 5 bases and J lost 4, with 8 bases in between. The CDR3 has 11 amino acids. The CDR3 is CSALTGETQYF. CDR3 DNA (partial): TGCAGTGCTCTCACGGGAGAGACC.

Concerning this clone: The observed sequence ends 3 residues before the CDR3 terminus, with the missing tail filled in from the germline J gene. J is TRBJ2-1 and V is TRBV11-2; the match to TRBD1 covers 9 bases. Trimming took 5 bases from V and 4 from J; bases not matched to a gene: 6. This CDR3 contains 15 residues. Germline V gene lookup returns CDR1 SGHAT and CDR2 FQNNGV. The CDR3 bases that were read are TGTGCCAGCAGCCTGGGACAGGGACTTTACAATGAG. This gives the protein CASSLGQGLYNE. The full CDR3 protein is CASSLGQGLYNEQFF.

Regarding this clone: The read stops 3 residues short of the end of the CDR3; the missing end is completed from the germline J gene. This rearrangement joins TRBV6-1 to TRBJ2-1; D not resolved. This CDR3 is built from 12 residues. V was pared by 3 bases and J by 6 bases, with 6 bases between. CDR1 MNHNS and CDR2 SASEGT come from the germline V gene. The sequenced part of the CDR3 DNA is TGTGCCAGCAGTGAGATCGGCAATGAG. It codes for CASSEIGNE. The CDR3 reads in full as CASSEIGNEQFF.

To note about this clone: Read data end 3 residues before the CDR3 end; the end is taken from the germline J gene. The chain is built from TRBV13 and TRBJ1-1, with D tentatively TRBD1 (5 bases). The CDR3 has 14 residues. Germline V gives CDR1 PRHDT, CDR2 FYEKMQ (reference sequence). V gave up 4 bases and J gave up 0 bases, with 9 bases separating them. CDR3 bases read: TGTGCCAGCAGCTCGACAGCCTTGAACACTGAA. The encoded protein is CASSSTALNTE. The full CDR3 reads CASSSTALNTEAFF.

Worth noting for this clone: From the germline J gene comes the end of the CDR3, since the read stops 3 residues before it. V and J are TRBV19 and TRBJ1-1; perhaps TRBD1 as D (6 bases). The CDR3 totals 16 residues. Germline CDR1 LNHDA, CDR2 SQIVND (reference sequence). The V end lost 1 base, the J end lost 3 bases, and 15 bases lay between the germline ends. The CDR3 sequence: CASSIAATGRDTEAFF. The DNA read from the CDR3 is TGTGCCAGTAGTATAGCGGCCACAGGGAGGGACACTGAA.

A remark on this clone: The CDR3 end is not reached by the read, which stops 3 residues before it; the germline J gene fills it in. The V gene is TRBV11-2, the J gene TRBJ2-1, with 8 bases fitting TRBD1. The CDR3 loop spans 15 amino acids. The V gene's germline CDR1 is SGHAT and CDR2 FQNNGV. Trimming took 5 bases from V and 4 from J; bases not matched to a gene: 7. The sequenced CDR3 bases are TGTGCCAGCAGCCGTCTAGACAGGGGTTACAATGAG. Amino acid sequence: CASSRLDRGYNE. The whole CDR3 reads CASSRLDRGYNEQFF.

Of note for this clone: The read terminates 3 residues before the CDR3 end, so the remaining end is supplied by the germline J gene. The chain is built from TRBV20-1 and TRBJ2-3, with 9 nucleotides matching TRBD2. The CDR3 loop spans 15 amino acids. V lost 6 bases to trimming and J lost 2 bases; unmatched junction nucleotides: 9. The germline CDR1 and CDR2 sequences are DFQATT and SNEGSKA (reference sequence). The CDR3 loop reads CSAFKLAGVTDTQYF. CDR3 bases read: TGCAGTGCCTTCAAATTAGCGGGGGTCACAGATACG.

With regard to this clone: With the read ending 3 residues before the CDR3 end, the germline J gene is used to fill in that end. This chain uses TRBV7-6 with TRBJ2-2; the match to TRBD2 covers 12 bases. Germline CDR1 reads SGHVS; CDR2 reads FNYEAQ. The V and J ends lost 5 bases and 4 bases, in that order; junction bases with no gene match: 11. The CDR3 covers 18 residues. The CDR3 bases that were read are TGTGCCAGCAGCCAGAAGACTAGCGGGAGTGAGGCCACCGGGGAG. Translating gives CASSQKTSGSEATGE. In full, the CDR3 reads CASSQKTSGSEATGELFF.

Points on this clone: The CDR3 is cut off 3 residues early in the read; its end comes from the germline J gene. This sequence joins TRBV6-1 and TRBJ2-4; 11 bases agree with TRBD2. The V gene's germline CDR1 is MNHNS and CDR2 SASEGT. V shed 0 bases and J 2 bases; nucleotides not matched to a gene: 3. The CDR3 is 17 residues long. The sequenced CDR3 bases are TGTGCCAGCAGTGAAGCCCCTAGCGGGGGGTCCAAAAACATT. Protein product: CASSEAPSGGSKNI. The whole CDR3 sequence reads CASSEAPSGGSKNIQYF.

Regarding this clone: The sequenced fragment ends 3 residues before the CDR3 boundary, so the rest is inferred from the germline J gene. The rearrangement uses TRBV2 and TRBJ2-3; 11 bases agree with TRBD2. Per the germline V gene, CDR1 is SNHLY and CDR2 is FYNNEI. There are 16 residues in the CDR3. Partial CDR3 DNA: TGTGCCAGCACTCCTATAGCGGGGGGGCTGCAAGAGACG. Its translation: CASTPIAGGLQET. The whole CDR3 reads CASTPIAGGLQETQYF.

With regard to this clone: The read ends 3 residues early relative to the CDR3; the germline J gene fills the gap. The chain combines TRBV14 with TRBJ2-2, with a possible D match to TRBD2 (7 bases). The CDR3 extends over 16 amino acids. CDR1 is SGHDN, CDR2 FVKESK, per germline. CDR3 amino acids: CASSQLGGLRGEKLFF. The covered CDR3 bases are TGTGCCAGCAGCCAACTGGGGGGGCTCCGGGGTGAAAAG.

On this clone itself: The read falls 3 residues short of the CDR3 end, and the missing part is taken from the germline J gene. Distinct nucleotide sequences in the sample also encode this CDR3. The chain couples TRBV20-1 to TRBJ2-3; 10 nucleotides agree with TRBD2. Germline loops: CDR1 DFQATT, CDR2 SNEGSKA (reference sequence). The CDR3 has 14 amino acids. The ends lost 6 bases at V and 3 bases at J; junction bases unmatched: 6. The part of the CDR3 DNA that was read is TGCAGTGCCCCCGGACTAGCGGCAACAGATACG. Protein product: CSAPGLAATDT. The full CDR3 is CSAPGLAATDTQYF.

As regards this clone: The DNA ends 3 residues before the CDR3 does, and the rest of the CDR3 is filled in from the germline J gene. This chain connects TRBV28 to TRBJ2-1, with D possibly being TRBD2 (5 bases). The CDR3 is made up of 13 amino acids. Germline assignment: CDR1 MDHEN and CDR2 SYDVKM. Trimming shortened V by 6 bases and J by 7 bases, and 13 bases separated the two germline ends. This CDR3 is CASSSPGVNEQFF. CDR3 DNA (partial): TGTGCCAGCAGCTCTCCCGGGGTTAATGAG.

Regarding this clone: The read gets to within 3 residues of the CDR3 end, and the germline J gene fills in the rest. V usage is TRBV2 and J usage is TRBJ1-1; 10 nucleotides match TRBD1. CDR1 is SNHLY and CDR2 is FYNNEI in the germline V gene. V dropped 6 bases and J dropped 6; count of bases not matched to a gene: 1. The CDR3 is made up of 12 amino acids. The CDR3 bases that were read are TGTGCCAGCAGCGACAGGGGGCCTGAA. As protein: CASSDRGPE. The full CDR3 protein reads CASSDRGPEAFF. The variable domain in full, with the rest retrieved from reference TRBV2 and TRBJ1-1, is EPEVTQTPSHQVTQMGQEVILRCVPISNHLYFYWYRQILGQKVEFLVSFYNNEISEKSEIFDDQFSVERPDGSNFTLKIRSTKLEDSAMYFCASSDRGPEAFFGQGTRLTVV.

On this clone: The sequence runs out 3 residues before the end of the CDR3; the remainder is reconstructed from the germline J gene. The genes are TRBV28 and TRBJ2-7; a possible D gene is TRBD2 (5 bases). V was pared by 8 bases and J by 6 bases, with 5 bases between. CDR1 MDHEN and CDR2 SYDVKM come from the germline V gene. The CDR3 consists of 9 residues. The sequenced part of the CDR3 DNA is TGTGCCAGCCGGGGCGAG. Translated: CASRGE. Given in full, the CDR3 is CASRGEQYF.

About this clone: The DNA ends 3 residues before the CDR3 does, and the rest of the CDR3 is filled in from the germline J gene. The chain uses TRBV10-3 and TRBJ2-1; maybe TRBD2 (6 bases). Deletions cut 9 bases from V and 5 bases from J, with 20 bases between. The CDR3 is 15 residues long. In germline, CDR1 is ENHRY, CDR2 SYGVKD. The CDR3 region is CAITSSLFADNEQFF. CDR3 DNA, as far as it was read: TGTGCCATAACTAGCAGCCTGTTCGCGGACAATGAG.